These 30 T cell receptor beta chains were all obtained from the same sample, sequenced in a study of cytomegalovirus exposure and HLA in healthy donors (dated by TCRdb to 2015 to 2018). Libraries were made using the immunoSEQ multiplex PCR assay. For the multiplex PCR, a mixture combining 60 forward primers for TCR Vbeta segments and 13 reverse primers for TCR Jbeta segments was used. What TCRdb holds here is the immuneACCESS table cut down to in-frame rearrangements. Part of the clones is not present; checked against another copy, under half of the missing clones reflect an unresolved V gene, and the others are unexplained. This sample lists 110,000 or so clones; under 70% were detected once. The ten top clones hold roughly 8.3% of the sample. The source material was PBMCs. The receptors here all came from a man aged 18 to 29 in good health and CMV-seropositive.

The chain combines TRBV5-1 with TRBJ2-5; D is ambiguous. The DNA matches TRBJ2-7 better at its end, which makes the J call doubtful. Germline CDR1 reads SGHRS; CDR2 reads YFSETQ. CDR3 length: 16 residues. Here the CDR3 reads CASSLAQSRIGYEQYF. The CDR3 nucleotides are TGCGCCAGCAGCTTGGCCCAGTCTAGGATCGGCTACGAGCAGTACTTC.

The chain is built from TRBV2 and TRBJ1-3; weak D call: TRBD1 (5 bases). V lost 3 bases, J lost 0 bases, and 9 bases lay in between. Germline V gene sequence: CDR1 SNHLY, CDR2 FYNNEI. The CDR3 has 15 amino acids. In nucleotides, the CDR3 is TGTGCCAGCAGTGACACAGGCATCTCTGGAAACACCATATATTTT. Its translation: CASSDTGISGNTIYF.

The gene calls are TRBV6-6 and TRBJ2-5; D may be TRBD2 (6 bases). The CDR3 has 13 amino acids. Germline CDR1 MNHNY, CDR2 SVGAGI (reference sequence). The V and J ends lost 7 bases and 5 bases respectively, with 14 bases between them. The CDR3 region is CASTRLGIETQYF. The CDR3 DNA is TGTGCCAGCACGAGACTAGGTATCGAGACCCAGTACTTC.

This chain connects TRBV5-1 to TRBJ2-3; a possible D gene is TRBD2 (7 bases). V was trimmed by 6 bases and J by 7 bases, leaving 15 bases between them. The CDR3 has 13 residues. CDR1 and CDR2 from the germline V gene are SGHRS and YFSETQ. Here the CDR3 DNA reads TGCGCCAGCATGAGGGGGGGGGCAAATACGCAGTATTTT. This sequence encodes CASMRGGANTQYF.

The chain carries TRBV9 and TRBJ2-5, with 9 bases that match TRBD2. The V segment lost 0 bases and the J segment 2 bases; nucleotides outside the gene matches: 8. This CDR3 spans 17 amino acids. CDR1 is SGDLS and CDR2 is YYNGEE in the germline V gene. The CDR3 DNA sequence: TGTGCCAGCAGCGTAGGACCTTCGCGGGGGGGACAAGAGACCCAGTACTTC. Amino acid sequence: CASSVGPSRGGQETQYF.

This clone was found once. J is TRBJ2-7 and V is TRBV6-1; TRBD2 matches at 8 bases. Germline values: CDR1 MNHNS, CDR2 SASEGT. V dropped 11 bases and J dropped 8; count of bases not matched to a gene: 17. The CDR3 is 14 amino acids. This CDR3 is CASRRRGGWAKQYV. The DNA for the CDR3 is TGTGCCTCAAGACGTCGCGGGGGGTGGGCCAAGCAGTACGTC.

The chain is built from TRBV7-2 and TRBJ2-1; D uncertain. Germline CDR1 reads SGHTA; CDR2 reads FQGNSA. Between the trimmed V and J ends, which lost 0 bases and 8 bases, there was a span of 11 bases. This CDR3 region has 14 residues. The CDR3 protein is CASSLAPYPHEQFF. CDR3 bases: TGTGCCAGCAGCTTAGCCCCCTATCCCCATGAGCAGTTCTTC. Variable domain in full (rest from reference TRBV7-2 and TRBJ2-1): GAGVSQSPSNKVTEKGKDVELRCDPISGHTALYWYRQSLGQGLEFLIYFQGNSAPDKSGLPSDRFSAERTGGSVSTLTIQRTQQEDSAVYLCASSLAPYPHEQFFGPGTRLTVL.

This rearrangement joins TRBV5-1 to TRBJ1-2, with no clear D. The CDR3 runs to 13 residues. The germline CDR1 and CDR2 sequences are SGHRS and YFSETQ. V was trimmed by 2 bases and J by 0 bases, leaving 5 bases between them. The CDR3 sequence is CASSLRANYGYTF. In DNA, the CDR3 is TGCGCCAGCAGCTTACGAGCTAACTATGGCTACACCTTC.

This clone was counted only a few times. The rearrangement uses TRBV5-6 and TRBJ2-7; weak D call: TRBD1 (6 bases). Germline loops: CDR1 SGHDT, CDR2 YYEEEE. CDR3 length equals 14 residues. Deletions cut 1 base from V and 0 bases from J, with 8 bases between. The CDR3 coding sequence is TGTGCCAGCAGCTTGCGGGACACCTCCTACGAGCAGTACTTC. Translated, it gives CASSLRDTSYEQYF.

CDR3 residues: CASSDNRGNQPQHF. CDR3 DNA: TGTGCCAGCAGTGATAACAGGGGGAATCAGCCCCAGCATTTT. The chain combines TRBV6-1 with TRBJ1-5; TRBD1 aligns across 8 bases. With V trimmed by 3 bases and J by 4 bases, 2 bases remained unmatched. Per germline, CDR1 MNHNS and CDR2 SASEGT. The CDR3 runs 14 residues.

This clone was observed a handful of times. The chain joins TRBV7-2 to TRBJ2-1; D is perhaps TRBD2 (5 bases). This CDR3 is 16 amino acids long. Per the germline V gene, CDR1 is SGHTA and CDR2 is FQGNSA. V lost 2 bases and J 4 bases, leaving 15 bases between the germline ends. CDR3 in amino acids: CASSLLRDVTYNEQFF. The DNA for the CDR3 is TGTGCCAGCAGCTTACTCCGGGATGTGACTTACAATGAGCAGTTCTTC.

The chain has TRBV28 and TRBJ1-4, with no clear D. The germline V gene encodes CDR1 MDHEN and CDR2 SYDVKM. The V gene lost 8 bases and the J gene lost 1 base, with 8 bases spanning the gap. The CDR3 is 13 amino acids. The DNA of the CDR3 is TGTGCCAGCTTGAGGCGAACTAATGAAAAACTGTTTTTT. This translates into CASLRRTNEKLFF.

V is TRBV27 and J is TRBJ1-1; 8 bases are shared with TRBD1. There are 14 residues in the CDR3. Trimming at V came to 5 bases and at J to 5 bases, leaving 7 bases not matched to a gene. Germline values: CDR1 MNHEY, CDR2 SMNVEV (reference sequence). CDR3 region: CASSPSGGRTEAFF. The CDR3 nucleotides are TGTGCCAGCAGTCCCTCAGGGGGCCGGACTGAAGCTTTCTTT.

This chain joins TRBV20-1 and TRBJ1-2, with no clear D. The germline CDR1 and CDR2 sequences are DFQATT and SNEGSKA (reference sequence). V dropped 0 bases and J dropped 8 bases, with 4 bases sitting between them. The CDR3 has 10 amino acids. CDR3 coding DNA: TGCAGTGCTAGAGAGAGGGGCTACACCTTC. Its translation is CSARERGYTF.

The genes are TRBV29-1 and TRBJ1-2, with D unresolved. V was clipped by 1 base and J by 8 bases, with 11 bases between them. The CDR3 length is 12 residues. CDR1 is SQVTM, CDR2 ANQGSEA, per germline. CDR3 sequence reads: CSVEGQVRGYTF. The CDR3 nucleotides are TGCAGCGTTGAAGGGCAGGTACGAGGCTACACCTTC.

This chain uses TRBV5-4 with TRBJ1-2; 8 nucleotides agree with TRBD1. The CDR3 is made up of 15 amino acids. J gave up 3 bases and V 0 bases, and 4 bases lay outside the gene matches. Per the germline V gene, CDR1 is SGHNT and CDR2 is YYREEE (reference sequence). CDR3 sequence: CASSLALDRDYGYTF. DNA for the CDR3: TGTGCCAGCAGCTTGGCCTTGGACAGGGACTATGGCTACACCTTC.

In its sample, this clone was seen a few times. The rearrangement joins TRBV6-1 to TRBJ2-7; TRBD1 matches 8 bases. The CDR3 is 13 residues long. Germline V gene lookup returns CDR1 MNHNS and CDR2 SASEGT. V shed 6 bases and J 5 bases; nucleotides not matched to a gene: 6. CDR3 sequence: CASRHRGSDEQYF. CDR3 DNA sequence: TGTGCCAGCAGGCACAGGGGGTCAGACGAGCAGTACTTC.

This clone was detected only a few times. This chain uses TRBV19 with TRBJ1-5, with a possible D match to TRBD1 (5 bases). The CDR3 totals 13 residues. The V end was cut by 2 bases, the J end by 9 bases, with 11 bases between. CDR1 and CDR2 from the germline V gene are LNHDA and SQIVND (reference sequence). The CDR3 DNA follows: TGTGCCAGTAGTATATACCGTCAGGGGCCCCAGCATTTT. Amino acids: CASSIYRQGPQHF. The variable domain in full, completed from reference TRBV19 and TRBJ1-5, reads DGGITQSPKYLFRKEGQNVTLSCEQNLNHDAMYWYRQDPGQGLRLIYYSQIVNDFQKGDIAEGYSVSREKKESFPLTVTSAQKNPTAFYLCASSIYRQGPQHFGDGTRLSIL.

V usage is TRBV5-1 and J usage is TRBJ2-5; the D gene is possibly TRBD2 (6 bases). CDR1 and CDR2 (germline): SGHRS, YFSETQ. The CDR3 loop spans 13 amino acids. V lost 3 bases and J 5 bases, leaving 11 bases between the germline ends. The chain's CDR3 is CASSSGVGETQYF. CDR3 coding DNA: TGCGCCAGCAGCTCGGGGGTGGGGGAGACCCAGTACTTC.

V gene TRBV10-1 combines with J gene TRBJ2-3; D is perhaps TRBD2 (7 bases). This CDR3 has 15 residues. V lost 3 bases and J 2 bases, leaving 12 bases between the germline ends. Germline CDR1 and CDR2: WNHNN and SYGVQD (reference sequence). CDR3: CASSEGRGLTDTQYF. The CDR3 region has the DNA TGCGCCAGCAGTGAAGGGCGGGGGCTCACAGATACGCAGTATTTT.

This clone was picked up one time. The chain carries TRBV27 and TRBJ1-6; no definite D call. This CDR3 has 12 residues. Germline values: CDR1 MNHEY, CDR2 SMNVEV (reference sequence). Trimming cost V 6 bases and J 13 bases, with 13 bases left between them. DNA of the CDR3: TGTGCCAGCAGGGAAACGGGGTCTCCCCTCCACTTT. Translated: CASRETGSPLHF.

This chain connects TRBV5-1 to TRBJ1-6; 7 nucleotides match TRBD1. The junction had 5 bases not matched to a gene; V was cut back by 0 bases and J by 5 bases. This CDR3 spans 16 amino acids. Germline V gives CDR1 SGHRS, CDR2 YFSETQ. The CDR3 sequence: CASSLEKQGNNSPLHF. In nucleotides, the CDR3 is TGCGCCAGCAGCTTGGAGAAACAGGGGAATAATTCACCCCTCCACTTT.

In DNA, the CDR3 is TGTGCCAGCAGTCAGACAGGGAACAATGAAAAACTGTTTTTT. It specifies CASSQTGNNEKLFF. J is TRBJ1-4 and V is TRBV6-5; 7 bases fit TRBD1. Germline-derived CDR1 and CDR2 are MNHEY and SVGAGI. V lost 5 bases, J lost 5 bases, and 5 bases stayed unmatched. This CDR3 has 14 residues.

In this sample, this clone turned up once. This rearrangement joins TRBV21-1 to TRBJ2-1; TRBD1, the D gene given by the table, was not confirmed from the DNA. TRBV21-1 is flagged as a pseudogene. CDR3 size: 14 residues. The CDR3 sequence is CASSNHRGWNEQFF. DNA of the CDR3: TGTGCCAGCAGCAACCACAGGGGATGGAATGAGCAGTTCTTC.

This chain's CDR3 is CASSVRGTGEAFF. The CDR3 DNA reads as TGTGCCAGCAGCGTAAGGGGGACAGGAGAAGCTTTCTTT. The chain is built from TRBV9 and TRBJ1-1; 8 bases match TRBD1. Germline lookup yields CDR1 SGDLS and CDR2 YYNGEE. V was clipped by 1 base and J by 8 bases; unmatched bases: 4. The CDR3 is 13 residues long.

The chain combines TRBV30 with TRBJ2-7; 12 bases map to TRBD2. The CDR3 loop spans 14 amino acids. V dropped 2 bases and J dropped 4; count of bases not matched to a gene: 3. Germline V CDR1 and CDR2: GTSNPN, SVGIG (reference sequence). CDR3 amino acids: CAWSWLAGGYEQYF. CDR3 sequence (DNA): TGTGCCTGGAGTTGGCTAGCGGGGGGGTACGAGCAGTACTTC.

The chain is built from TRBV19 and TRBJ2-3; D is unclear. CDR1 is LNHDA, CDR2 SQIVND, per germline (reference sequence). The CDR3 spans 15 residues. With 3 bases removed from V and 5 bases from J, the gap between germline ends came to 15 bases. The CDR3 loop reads CASSILPYTGDTQYF. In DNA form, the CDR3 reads TGTGCCAGTAGTATTTTGCCTTACACGGGAGATACGCAGTATTTT.

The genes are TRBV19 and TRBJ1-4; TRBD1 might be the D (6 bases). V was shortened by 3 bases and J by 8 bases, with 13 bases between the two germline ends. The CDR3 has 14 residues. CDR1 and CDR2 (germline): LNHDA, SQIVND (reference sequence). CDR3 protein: CASSIRGVGEKLFF. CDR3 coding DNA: TGTGCCAGTAGTATCAGGGGCGTCGGAGAAAAACTGTTTTTT.

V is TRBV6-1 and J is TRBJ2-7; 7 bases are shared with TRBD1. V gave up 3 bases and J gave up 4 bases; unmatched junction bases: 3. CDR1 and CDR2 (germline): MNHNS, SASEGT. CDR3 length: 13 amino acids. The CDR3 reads CASSEGQKYEQYF. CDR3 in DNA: TGTGCCAGCAGTGAGGGACAGAAATACGAGCAGTACTTC.

CDR3 in amino acids: CASSLGDRVKRSGANVLTF. The CDR3 DNA follows: TGCGCCAGCAGCTTGGGGGACAGGGTAAAACGCTCTGGGGCCAACGTCCTGACTTTC. This chain links TRBV5-1 with TRBJ2-6; 9 bases are shared with TRBD1. V lost 0 bases to trimming and J lost 0 bases; unmatched junction nucleotides: 7. Germline V gene lookup returns CDR1 SGHRS and CDR2 YFSETQ. There are 19 residues in the CDR3.